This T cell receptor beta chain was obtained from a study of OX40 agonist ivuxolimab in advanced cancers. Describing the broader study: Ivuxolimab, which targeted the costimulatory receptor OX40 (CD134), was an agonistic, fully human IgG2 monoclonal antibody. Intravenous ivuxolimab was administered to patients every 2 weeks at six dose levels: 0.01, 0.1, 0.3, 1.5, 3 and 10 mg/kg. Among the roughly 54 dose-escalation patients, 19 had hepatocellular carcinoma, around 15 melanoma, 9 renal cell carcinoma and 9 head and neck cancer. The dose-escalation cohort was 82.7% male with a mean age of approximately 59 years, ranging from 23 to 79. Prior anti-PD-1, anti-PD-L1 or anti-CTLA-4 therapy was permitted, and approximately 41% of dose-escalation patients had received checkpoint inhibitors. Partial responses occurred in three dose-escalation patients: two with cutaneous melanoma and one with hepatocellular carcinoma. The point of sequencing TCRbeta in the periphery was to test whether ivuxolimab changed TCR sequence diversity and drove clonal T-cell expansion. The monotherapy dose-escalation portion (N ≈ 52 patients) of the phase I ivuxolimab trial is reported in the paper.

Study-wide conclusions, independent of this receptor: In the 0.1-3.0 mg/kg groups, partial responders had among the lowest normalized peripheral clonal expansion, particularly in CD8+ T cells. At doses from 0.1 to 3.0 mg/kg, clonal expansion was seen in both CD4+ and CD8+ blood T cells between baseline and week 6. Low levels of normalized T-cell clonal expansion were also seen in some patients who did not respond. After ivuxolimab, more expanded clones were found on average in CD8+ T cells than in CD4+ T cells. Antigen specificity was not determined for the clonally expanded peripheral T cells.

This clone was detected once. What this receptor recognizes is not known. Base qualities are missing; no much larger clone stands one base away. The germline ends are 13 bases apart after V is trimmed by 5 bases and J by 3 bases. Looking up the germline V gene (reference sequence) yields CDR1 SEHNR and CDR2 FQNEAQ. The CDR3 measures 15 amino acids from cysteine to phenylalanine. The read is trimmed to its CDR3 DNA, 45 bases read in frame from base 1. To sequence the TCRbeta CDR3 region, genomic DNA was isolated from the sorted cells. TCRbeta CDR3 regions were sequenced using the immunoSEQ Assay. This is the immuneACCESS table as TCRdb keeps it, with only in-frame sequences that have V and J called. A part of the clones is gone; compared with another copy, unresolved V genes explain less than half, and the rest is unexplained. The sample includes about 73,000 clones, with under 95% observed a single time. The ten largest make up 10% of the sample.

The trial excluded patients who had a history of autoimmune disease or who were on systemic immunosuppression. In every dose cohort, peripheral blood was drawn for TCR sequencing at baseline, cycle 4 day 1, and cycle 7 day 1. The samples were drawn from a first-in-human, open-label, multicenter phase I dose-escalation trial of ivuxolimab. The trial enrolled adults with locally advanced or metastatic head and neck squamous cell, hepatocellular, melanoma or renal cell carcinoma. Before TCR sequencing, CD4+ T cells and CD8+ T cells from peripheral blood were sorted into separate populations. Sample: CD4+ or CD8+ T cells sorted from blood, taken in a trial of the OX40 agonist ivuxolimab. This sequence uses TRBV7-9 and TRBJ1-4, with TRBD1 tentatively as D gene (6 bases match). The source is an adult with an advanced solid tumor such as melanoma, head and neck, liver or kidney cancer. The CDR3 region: CASSPPDRSNEKLFF. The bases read TGTGCCAGCAGCCCGCCGGACAGATCTAATGAAAAACTGTTTTTT. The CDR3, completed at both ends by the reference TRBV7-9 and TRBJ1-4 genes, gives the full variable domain DTGVSQNPRHKITKRGQNVTFRCDPISEHNRLYWYRQTLGQGPEFLTYFQNEAQLEKSRLLSDRFSAERPKGSFSTLEIQRTEQGDSAMYLCASSPPDRSNEKLFFGSGTQLSVL.